This T cell receptor beta chain was documented in a study of blood T cell repertoires in COVID-19. Study as a whole: Acute and convalescent COVID-19 specimens originated in the United States, Italy and Spain. PBMCs, B-cell-depleted T cells, or T cells were the source of the cDNA or gDNA that made up the material.

Original methodology: Cell counts per sample came from amplifying reference gene primers. Repertoires were generated with immunoSEQ multiplex PCR, while TCRdb's copy carries only in-frame clones and drops some. The V and J calls and clone size come from that table; D and trimming were worked out from the DNA. In the table there are over 55,000 clones, 80% to 90% of which are singletons. V was pared by 3 bases and J by 7 bases, with 3 bases of the junction left unmatched. Looked up from germline, CDR1 is SGHDN and CDR2 is FVKESK. The CDR3 has 13 residues. The material sequenced was peripheral blood. The chain combines TRBV14 with TRBJ1-5; 7 bases align to TRBD1. This TCR was sampled from a man in his fifties or sixties with active COVID-19. The CDR3 DNA reads TGTGCCAGCAGCCAGGACAGGAACCAGCCCCAGCATTTT. Translating gives CASSQDRNQPQHF.